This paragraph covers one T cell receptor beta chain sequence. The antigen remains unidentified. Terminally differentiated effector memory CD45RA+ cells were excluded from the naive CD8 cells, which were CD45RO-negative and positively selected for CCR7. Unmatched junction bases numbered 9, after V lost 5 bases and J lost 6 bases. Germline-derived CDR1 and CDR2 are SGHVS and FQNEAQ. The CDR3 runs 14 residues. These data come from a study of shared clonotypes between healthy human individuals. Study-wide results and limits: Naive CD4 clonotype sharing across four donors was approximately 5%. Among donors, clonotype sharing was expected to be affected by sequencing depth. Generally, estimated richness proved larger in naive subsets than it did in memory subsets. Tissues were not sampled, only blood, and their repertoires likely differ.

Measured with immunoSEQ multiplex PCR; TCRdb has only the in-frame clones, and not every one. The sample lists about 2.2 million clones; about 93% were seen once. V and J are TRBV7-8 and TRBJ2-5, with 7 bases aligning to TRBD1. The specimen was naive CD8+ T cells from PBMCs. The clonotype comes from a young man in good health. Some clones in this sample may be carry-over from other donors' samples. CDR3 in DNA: TGTGCCAGCAGCCCCGGTAGGGGGCCGAAGACCCAGTACTTC. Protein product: CASSPGRGPKTQYF.